This is a list of T cell receptor beta chains from one sample in a study of cytomegalovirus exposure and HLA in healthy donors. The table came from immunoSEQ multiplex PCR; TCRdb's copy has only in-frame clones and leaves some out. The data contain some 130,000 clones, around 74% of them singletons. Sequencing was performed on PBMCs. The receptors shown here come from a male donor in good health and CMV-seronegative. Both conserved end residues are part of each CDR3. D genes are given only for firm matches. Not all rows give a size; the values are once, few, many and, for expanded clones, a class.

clone size	V gene	D gene	J gene	CDR3 protein	CDR3 DNA
NA	TRBV5-4	NA	TRBJ2-1	CASSVSSDDYNEQFF	TGTGCCAGCAGCGTCTCTAGCGATGACTACAATGAGCAGTTCTTC
NA	TRBV10-3	TRBD2	TRBJ2-1	CAISEKLSAGGRDEQFF	TGTGCCATCAGTGAGAAGCTTTCAGCGGGAGGGCGCGATGAGCAGTTCTTC
NA	TRBV6-5	NA	TRBJ2-7	CASSSTGYRSYEQYF	TGTGCCAGCAGTTCTACAGGGTATAGATCCTACGAGCAGTACTTC
few	TRBV6-6	NA	TRBJ1-6	CASSPQGNNSPLHF	TGTGCCAGCAGTCCACAGGGTAACAATTCACCCCTCCACTTT
NA	TRBV4-3	NA	TRBJ1-4	CASSQSLPGRDEKLFF	TGCGCCAGCAGCCAATCACTTCCAGGGCGGGACGAAAAACTGTTTTTT
NA	TRBV11-2	TRBD1	TRBJ2-7	CASSQGQVEQYF	TGTGCCAGCAGCCAGGGACAGGTCGAGCAGTACTTC
NA	TRBV20-1	NA	TRBJ2-7	CSARWTEQYF	TGCAGTGCTAGATGGACTGAGCAGTACTTC
NA	TRBV9	NA	TRBJ2-3	CASSVGGRDTDTQYF	TGTGCCAGCAGCGTAGGGGGCAGAGACACGGATACGCAGTATTTT
NA	TRBV7-6	NA	TRBJ1-1	CASSLVMGAEAFF	TGTGCCAGCAGCTTAGTTATGGGCGCTGAAGCTTTCTTT
NA	TRBV5-6	TRBD1	TRBJ1-6	CASSFLMGQGRQEISPLHF	TGTGCCAGCAGCTTTTTGATGGGACAGGGACGCCAGGAAATTTCACCCCTCCACTTT
few	TRBV5-4	TRBD1	TRBJ2-7	CASSSARTGSDEQYF	TGTGCCAGCAGCTCCGCCCGGACAGGGTCGGACGAGCAGTACTTC
NA	TRBV7-8	NA	TRBJ1-1	CASSLDRETEAFF	TGTGCCAGCAGCTTAGACAGGGAAACTGAAGCTTTCTTT
NA	TRBV6-5	TRBD2	TRBJ2-5	CASSYGAGGVETQYF	TGTGCCAGCAGTTACGGGGCGGGGGGGGTCGAGACCCAGTACTTC
NA	TRBV11-2	TRBD2	TRBJ2-5	CASSFSSGSLGETQYF	TGTGCCAGCAGCTTCTCCAGCGGGAGCCTTGGGGAGACCCAGTACTTC
NA	TRBV28	NA	TRBJ1-6	CANSFGFVGSSYNSPLHF	TGTGCCAACAGTTTTGGGTTTGTGGGGAGCTCCTATAATTCACCCCTCCACTTT
few	TRBV6-5	TRBD1	TRBJ1-2	CASKVGRGDYGYTF	TGTGCCAGCAAGGTTGGCAGGGGGGACTATGGCTACACCTTC
NA	TRBV7-3	TRBD2	TRBJ2-3	CASSRSGGASQDTQYF	TGTGCCAGCAGCCGTAGCGGGGGGGCCTCACAGGATACGCAGTATTTT
few	TRBV2	TRBD1	TRBJ2-7	CASSEGTGAYEQYF	TGTGCCAGCAGTGAAGGGACAGGGGCCTACGAGCAGTACTTC
NA	TRBV7-9	NA	TRBJ1-1	CASSNTGYGTEAFF	TGTGCCAGCAGCAACACAGGGTACGGGACTGAAGCTTTCTTT
few	TRBV6-4	NA	TRBJ2-1	CASSDSWGYEQFF	TGTGCCAGCAGTGACTCGTGGGGCTATGAGCAGTTCTTC
once	TRBV13	TRBD1	TRBJ1-1	CASRAIGTGPNTEAFF	TGTGCCAGCAGAGCCATCGGGACAGGGCCGAACACTGAAGCTTTCTTT
NA	TRBV28	NA	TRBJ2-7	CASSWDLGGYEQYF	TGTGCCAGCAGTTGGGACCTCGGGGGTTACGAGCAGTACTTC
few	TRBV19	TRBD1	TRBJ1-5	CASSSQGAGNQPQHF	TGTGCCAGTAGTTCCCAGGGGGCTGGCAATCAGCCCCAGCATTTT
once	TRBV19	TRBD2	TRBJ2-5	CASSPRTSGETQYF	TGTGCCAGTAGTCCAAGGACTAGCGGGGAGACCCAGTACTTC
few	TRBV4-1	NA	TRBJ2-2	CASSPPDIATGNTGELFF	TGCGCCAGCAGCCCTCCGGACATCGCTACGGGGAACACCGGGGAGCTGTTTTTT
NA	TRBV7-9	TRBD1	TRBJ1-1	CASSPGQAQIGTEAFF	TGTGCCAGCAGCCCCGGACAGGCCCAGATAGGCACTGAAGCTTTCTTT
NA	TRBV25-1	TRBD2	TRBJ2-1	CASSERSTSGREQFF	TGTGCCAGCAGTGAACGATCGACTAGCGGCAGGGAGCAGTTCTTC
NA	TRBV27	NA	TRBJ1-5	CASSSRSGSYQPQHF	TGTGCCAGCAGTTCACGATCCGGGTCGTATCAGCCCCAGCATTTT
NA	TRBV6-6	TRBD1	TRBJ2-7	CASSYDRDRVGDEQYF	TGTGCCAGCAGCTACGACCGGGACAGGGTCGGCGACGAGCAGTACTTC
once	TRBV5-1	TRBD1	TRBJ1-5	CASSRGDGQGSNQPQHF	TGCGCCAGCAGCCGCGGCGATGGACAGGGGAGCAATCAGCCCCAGCATTTT
NA	TRBV7-9	NA	TRBJ2-7	CASSLEIWGSSYEQYF	TGTGCCAGCAGCTTAGAAATCTGGGGCAGTTCCTACGAGCAGTACTTC
NA	TRBV2	TRBD1	TRBJ1-1	CASSEGQGRTNTEAFF	TGTGCCAGCAGTGAAGGACAGGGGCGTACGAACACTGAAGCTTTCTTT
few	TRBV30	TRBD1	TRBJ2-7	CAWRGGRGQDEQYF	TGTGCCTGGAGAGGGGGCAGGGGGCAGGACGAGCAGTACTTC
NA	TRBV30	NA	TRBJ2-7	CAWSLPRGGTRFYEQYF	TGTGCCTGGAGTCTCCCGCGGGGAGGAACAAGGTTCTACGAGCAGTACTTC
few	TRBV11-3	TRBD2	TRBJ2-2	CASSSASGSSTFTDTGELFF	TGTGCCAGCAGCTCCGCTAGCGGGAGTTCAACTTTTACGGACACCGGGGAGCTGTTTTTT